Following are 17 T cell receptor beta chains from one sample sequenced in a study of T-cell reconstitution after alpha-beta-depleted transplantation in children (dated by TCRdb to 2016 to 2017). The library was obtained by PCR. TCRdb names Illumina HiSeq 2500 as the instrument used. Molecular barcoding was employed in the preparation of TCR libraries, with unique molecular identifiers being used to normalize TCRbeta repertoire quantification. TCRdb redid the processing of the public reads, applying fastp at Q25 and MiXCR, and retained in-frame beta chains. Rows matching on CDR3 protein sequence are summarized as one entry with the most common DNA and genes. Present in this sample are some 150,000 distinct CDR3 sequences, 8% to 10% of which were seen just once. The top ten hold about a sixth of the sample. The meaning of the sample's treatment or condition label: allogeneic hematopoietic cell transplantation with graft depleted of TCRalphabeta T cells and CD19 B cells.

Sample: PBMCs, mostly from graft donor cells, taken 180 days after TCRalphabeta/CD19-depleted stem cell transplant. All receptors derive from a female patient aged 2 to 10 who had a stem cell transplant for congenital amegakaryocytic thrombocytopenia, so the T cells may come from the graft donor.

In its sample, this clonotype was seen many times. The chain links TRBV7-2 to TRBJ2-7; D might be TRBD1 (5 bases). Germline V gene data show CDR1 as SGHTA and CDR2 as FQGNSA. Trimming cost V 6 bases and J 0 bases, with 15 bases left between them. This CDR3 is 15 amino acids long. CDR3 sequence: CASSEDPGHSYEQYF. The CDR3 DNA follows: TGTGCCAGCAGTGAAGACCCCGGACACTCCTACGAGCAGTACTTC.

This clonotype was observed at least ten times. The chain uses TRBV7-6 and TRBJ2-5; the D call may be TRBD1 or TRBD2 (5 bases each). Trimming shortened V by 1 base and J by 5 bases, and 20 bases separated the two germline ends. Germline CDR1 is SGHVS and CDR2 is FNYEAQ. There are 17 residues in the CDR3. The CDR3 DNA reads TGTGCCAGCAGCTTAGTCGGTCTAACTCGGGGCTTCGAGACCCAGTACTTC. Protein: CASSLVGLTRGFETQYF.

A few counts support this clonotype. The genes are TRBV2 and TRBJ1-4; 7 bases map to TRBD1. V shed 6 bases and J 4 bases; nucleotides not matched to a gene: 2. The CDR3 covers 13 residues. Germline CDR1 is SNHLY and CDR2 is FYNNEI. The CDR3 DNA is TGTGCCAGCAGGTGGGACAGTAATGAAAAACTGTTTTTT. It yields the protein CASRWDSNEKLFF.

This clonotype was detected a few times. Here the CDR3 DNA reads TGTGCCACCAGCAGGGGGAGCCAGCGGGACCCTAGGGAGCAGTACTTC. Its protein is CATSRGSQRDPREQYF. This chain connects TRBV15 to TRBJ2-7; 7 bases fit TRBD2. Per the germline V gene, CDR1 is LNHNV and CDR2 is YYDKDF (reference sequence). CDR3 length: 16 residues. V dropped 3 bases and J dropped 7; count of bases not matched to a gene: 15.

This clonotype has a count of ten or more. The chain links TRBV20-1 to TRBJ1-5; D remains unclear. With 6 bases removed from V and 5 bases from J, the gap between germline ends came to 14 bases. CDR3 length: 13 amino acids. Germline CDR1 and CDR2: DFQATT and SNEGSKA (reference sequence). In DNA form, the CDR3 reads TGCAGTGCGGCCAGTCGAGCAGATCAGCCCCAGCATTTT. This sequence encodes CSAASRADQPQHF.

This clonotype was seen a few times. The chain couples TRBV5-1 to TRBJ2-2; 9 nucleotides line up with TRBD1. Germline CDR1 reads SGHRS; CDR2 reads YFSETQ. The V segment lost 2 bases and the J segment 5 bases; nucleotides outside the gene matches: 1. The CDR3 consists of 14 residues. CDR3 nucleotides: TGCGCCAGCAGCTTACAGGGGGCGACCGGGGAGCTGTTTTTT. Protein product: CASSLQGATGELFF.

Note on this clonotype: One junction end disagrees with the germline gene, perhaps due to a read error. The V and J genes are TRBV20-1 and TRBJ1-1; tentatively, D is TRBD1 (6 bases). The germline V gene has CDR1 DFQATT and CDR2 SNEGSKA (reference sequence). The CDR3 is made up of 13 amino acids. CDR3 residues: CSASRARDTEVFF. CDR3 DNA: TGCAGTGCTAGCCGGGCCCGGGACACTGAAGTTTTCTTT.

In its sample, this clonotype was seen many times. The gene calls are TRBV29-1 and TRBJ2-1; possibly TRBD1 for D (5 bases). Germline V gene data show CDR1 as SQVTM and CDR2 as ANQGSEA. Trimming shortened V by 5 bases and J by 2 bases, and 19 bases separated the two germline ends. The CDR3 has 16 amino acids. Here the CDR3 reads CSVQARSGRTYNEQFF. CDR3 DNA: TGCAGCGTTCAGGCTCGGTCAGGGCGAACCTACAATGAGCAGTTCTTC.

There are a few counts of this clonotype. J is TRBJ2-5 and V is TRBV29-1, with TRBD1 identical over 7 bases. J lost 4 bases, V lost 4 bases, and 9 bases had no gene match. Germline CDR1 and CDR2: SQVTM and ANQGSEA. CDR3 length equals 14 residues. As DNA, the CDR3 is TGCAGCGTTGGTCGGGTAGGGGGCACAGAGACCCAGTACTTC. Protein sequence: CSVGRVGGTETQYF.

This clonotype was counted ten times or more. The rearrangement links TRBV5-1 to TRBJ2-5, with D maybe TRBD1 (7 bases). The CDR3 loop spans 14 amino acids. V dropped 0 bases and J dropped 7 bases, with 13 bases sitting between them. The germline V gene encodes CDR1 SGHRS and CDR2 YFSETQ. The CDR3 DNA reads as TGCGCCAGCAGCTTGGGGGACAGACTAGGGACCCAGTACTTC. It is translated as CASSLGDRLGTQYF.

This clonotype was seen at least ten times. The rearrangement joins TRBV10-2 to TRBJ1-4, with 8 bases identical to TRBD1. Germline V gene lookup returns CDR1 WSHSY and CDR2 SAAADI. Losses at the gene ends were 7 bases for V and 6 bases for J; bases not matched to a gene: 4. There are 13 residues in the CDR3. CDR3 residues: CASKETGDEKLFF. CDR3 coding DNA: TGCGCCAGCAAGGAGACAGGGGATGAAAAACTGTTTTTT.

The chain uses TRBV24-1 and TRBJ2-1; 12 bases line up with TRBD1. CDR3 size: 18 residues. The J segment lost 5 bases and the V segment lost 1 base, leaving 8 bases of the junction unmatched. Germline lookup yields CDR1 KGHDR and CDR2 SFDVKD. The CDR3 DNA sequence: TGTGCCACCAGTGATTTCGGGACAGGGGGCGCGAGGGACAATGAGCAGTTCTTC. This codes for CATSDFGTGGARDNEQFF.

As to this clonotype: One base away lies a much larger clone, so this may be a sequencing read error. This chain joins TRBV12-3 or TRBV12-4 and TRBJ1-5, with D unclear. Trimming left V 6 bases short and J 6 bases short, with 12 bases between. The CDR3 is 13 amino acids. The CDR3: CASRERGSQPQHF. The CDR3 DNA sequence: TGTGCCAGCAGGGAAAGAGGCAGTCAGCCCCAGCATTTT.

This clonotype showed up just a few times. The genes are TRBV28 and TRBJ2-7, with TRBD1 identical over 7 bases. This CDR3 has 14 residues. Per the germline V gene, CDR1 is MDHEN and CDR2 is SYDVKM. With V trimmed by 11 bases and J by 4 bases, 14 bases remained unmatched. The CDR3 loop reads CAVRRQGSWYEQYF. The CDR3 DNA sequence: TGTGCCGTCCGCCGACAGGGAAGCTGGTACGAGCAGTACTTC. Variable domain in full (rest from reference TRBV28 and TRBJ2-7): DVKVTQSSRYLVKRTGEKVFLECVQDMDHENMFWYRQDPGLGLRLIYFSYDVKMKEKGDIPEGYSVSREKKERFSLILESASTNQTSMYLCAVRRQGSWYEQYFGPGTRLTVT.

This clonotype was seen repeatedly, ten times or more. The rearrangement links TRBV7-3 to TRBJ2-5, with TRBD2 as a possible D gene (5 bases). CDR3 length equals 15 residues. Looked up from germline, CDR1 is SGHTA and CDR2 is FQGTGA. The germline V and J ends were trimmed by 0 bases and 5 bases, with 13 bases remaining between them. This chain's CDR3 is CASSLTGLPGETQYF. DNA of the CDR3: TGTGCCAGCAGCTTAACAGGGCTCCCGGGGGAGACCCAGTACTTC. The entire variable domain, with the rest obtained from reference TRBV7-3 and TRBJ2-5, is as follows: GAGVSQTPSNKVTEKGKYVELRCDPISGHTALYWYRQSLGQGPEFLIYFQGTGAADDSGLPNDRFFAVRPEGSVSTLKIQRTERGDSAVYLCASSLTGLPGETQYFGPGTRLLVL.

In this sample, this clonotype turned up many times. The rearrangement links TRBV12-3 or TRBV12-4 to TRBJ1-4; tentative D call: TRBD1 (5 bases). V was clipped by 5 bases and J by 8 bases, with 15 bases between them. The CDR3 contains 14 residues. The CDR3 DNA follows: TGTGCCAGCAGTCCATGGGGCGCGAGAGAAAAACTGTTTTTT. Translated, it gives CASSPWGAREKLFF.

This clonotype was seen many times. The chain links TRBV3-1 to TRBJ2-1; 12 nucleotides agree with TRBD2. CDR1 is LGHDT, CDR2 YNNKEL, per germline (reference sequence). Germline trimming cut 6 bases from V and 0 bases from J; bases unmatched to any gene: 9. The CDR3 length is 18 residues. The CDR3 sequence: CASRKTSGGASSYNEQFF. The CDR3 nucleotides read TGTGCCAGCAGAAAGACTAGCGGGGGCGCCAGCTCCTACAATGAGCAGTTCTTC.